This T cell receptor beta chain was recorded in a study of lymphopenia after photon versus proton radiotherapy. Note on this clone: The antigen is unknown.

Sequencing used immunoSEQ multiplex PCR; TCRdb keeps in-frame clones, though not all of them. The table has 45,000 to 65,000 clones, over 70% seen once. Regarding the study as a whole: Authors raise, but do not show, better survival with proton therapy. Larger post-nadir TCR diversity loss correlated inversely with survival in deceased patients. Post-nadir diversity loss with photons came from oligoclonal expansion, particularly CD8+ Temra cells. Proton therapy kept repertoires fairly stable, unlike photons, which gained effector/memory cells.

This CDR3 is built from 14 residues. The germline V gene has CDR1 SGHTA and CDR2 FQGNSA. V dropped 1 base and J dropped 0 bases, with 3 bases sitting between them. V gene TRBV7-2 combines with J gene TRBJ2-2; D gene uncertain. The sample here was peripheral blood, taken from a patient treated with photon-based radiotherapy. The TCR was taken from a man over 45 with gastric cancer. The CDR3 loop reads CASSLGANTGELFF. CDR3 nucleotides: TGTGCCAGCAGCTTAGGAGCGAACACCGGGGAGCTGTTTTTT.